These 26 T cell receptor beta chains were all obtained from the same sample, sequenced in a study of T cells in tuberculosis. Libraries were prepared by immunoSEQ multiplex PCR; TCRdb keeps only in-frame clonotypes and omits some of them. The sample comprises about 40,000 clones, roughly 93% of which are singletons, and 12% rests with the top ten. Sequencing was carried out using PBMCs. All receptors derive from a donor aged 10 to 29 with latent tuberculosis or without tuberculosis infection. Some clones in this sample may be carry-over from other donors' samples.

V usage is TRBV5-1 and J usage is TRBJ1-6; no clear D. V shed 0 bases and J shed 8 bases, with 9 bases lying between them. This CDR3 contains 14 residues. Germline V gene sequence: CDR1 SGHRS, CDR2 YFSETQ. CDR3 DNA: TGCGCCAGCAGCTTGGGTACGGGAGATTCACCCCTCCACTTT. Amino acid sequence: CASSLGTGDSPLHF.

This sequence joins TRBV9 and TRBJ2-2; 8 bases are a match to TRBD2. Trimming at V came to 4 bases and at J to 0 bases, leaving 11 bases not matched to a gene. This CDR3 spans 18 amino acids. The germline V gene has CDR1 SGDLS and CDR2 YYNGEE. The DNA of the CDR3 is TGTGCCAGCAGCACATCTAGCGGGCTACCCTCGAACACCGGGGAGCTGTTTTTT. It encodes CASSTSSGLPSNTGELFF.

The chain links TRBV4-1 to TRBJ2-1; perhaps TRBD1 as D (5 bases). The CDR3 length is 15 residues. Germline V gene lookup returns CDR1 MGHRA and CDR2 YSYEKL. V was cut by 1 base and J by 2 bases, with 9 bases left in between. The CDR3 DNA sequence: TGCGCCAGCAGCCAAGTGAAGGGGCCCTACAATGAGCAGTTCTTC. The encoded protein is CASSQVKGPYNEQFF.

The chain carries TRBV12-5 and TRBJ2-7; 7 nucleotides align to TRBD1. The CDR3 covers 14 residues. Germline V gene sequence: CDR1 LGHNT, CDR2 FRNRAP. J was trimmed by 0 bases and V by 6 bases; bases with no gene match: 5. The CDR3 sequence is CASGTGTDSYEQYF. The CDR3 DNA reads TGTGCTAGTGGCACCGGGACAGACTCCTACGAGCAGTACTTC. Drawing the rest from reference TRBV12-5 and TRBJ2-7, the complete variable domain is DARVTQTPRHKVTEMGQEVTMRCQPILGHNTVFWYRQTMMQGLELLAYFRNRAPLDDSGMPKDRFSAEMPDATLATLKIQPSEPRDSAVYFCASGTGTDSYEQYFGPGTRLTVT.

The rearrangement uses TRBV4-1 and TRBJ1-4, with D perhaps matching TRBD1 (5 bases). V was pared by 6 bases and J by 7 bases, with 18 bases between. Germline loops: CDR1 MGHRA, CDR2 YSYEKL. This CDR3 region has 15 residues. The CDR3 DNA follows: TGCGCCAGCAGGCGGGACCCACAAAGTTTTGAAAAACTGTTTTTT. As protein: CASRRDPQSFEKLFF.

The DNA for the CDR3 is TGTGCCAGCAGTTACTCGGCAGGGGCGAACACTGAAGCTTTCTTT. Translated: CASSYSAGANTEAFF. The chain joins TRBV6-5 to TRBJ1-1, with D perhaps TRBD1 (6 bases). The CDR3 is 15 amino acids. Germline CDR1 MNHEY, CDR2 SVGAGI. Trimming cost V 0 bases and J 1 base, with 9 bases left between them.

This rearrangement joins TRBV18 to TRBJ2-7; 12 nucleotides match TRBD2. Germline CDR1 is KGHSH and CDR2 is LQKENI. The CDR3 sequence is 15 residues long. J was trimmed by 7 bases and V by 5 bases; bases with no gene match: 9. The DNA for the CDR3 is TGTGCCAGCTCAGAGGGACTAGCGGGTGCCGGTGAGCAGTACTTC. Its protein is CASSEGLAGAGEQYF.

The chain uses TRBV25-1 and TRBJ2-7, with D unclear. Germline V CDR1 and CDR2: MGHDK, SYGVNS. The CDR3 totals 14 residues. The V end was cut by 0 bases, the J end by 2 bases, with 8 bases between. CDR3 sequence reads: CASSEYARTYEQYF. The CDR3 nucleotides read TGTGCCAGCAGTGAATACGCGCGGACCTACGAGCAGTACTTC.

This clone was seen only a few times. V and J are TRBV7-8 and TRBJ1-5; the match to TRBD1 covers 7 bases. This CDR3 is 15 amino acids long. Looked up from germline, CDR1 is SGHVS and CDR2 is FQNEAQ. Trimming took 1 base from V and 5 from J; bases not matched to a gene: 5. Here the CDR3 DNA reads TGTGCCAGCAGCTTAGACAGGGGAGGTTATCAGCCCCAGCATTTT. It codes for CASSLDRGGYQPQHF.

The chain is built from TRBV14 and TRBJ2-7; a weak D match, TRBD1 (6 bases). V was shortened by 4 bases and J by 3 bases, with 16 bases between the two germline ends. The germline gives CDR1 SGHDN, CDR2 FVKESK. The CDR3 has 15 residues. CDR3 region: CASSPTGRRSYEQYF. CDR3 bases: TGTGCCAGCAGCCCTACAGGGCGGCGCAGCTACGAGCAGTACTTC. Together with reference TRBV14 and TRBJ2-7, the CDR3 gives the full variable domain: EAGVTQFPSHSVIEKGQTVTLRCDPISGHDNLYWYRRVMGKEIKFLLHFVKESKQDESGMPNNRFLAERTGGTYSTLKVQPAELEDSGVYFCASSPTGRRSYEQYFGPGTRLTVT.

This chain connects TRBV7-9 to TRBJ1-5; the D gene is possibly TRBD1 (5 bases). V was trimmed by 5 bases and J by 4 bases, leaving 9 bases between them. This CDR3 spans 13 amino acids. Looked up from germline, CDR1 is SEHNR and CDR2 is FQNEAQ (reference sequence). This CDR3 is CASSPDINQPQHF. CDR3 nucleotide sequence: TGTGCCAGCAGCCCGGACATTAATCAGCCCCAGCATTTT.

CDR3: CASNPTSGGGADTQYF. In nucleotides, the CDR3 is TGTGCCAGCAATCCCACTAGCGGGGGAGGTGCAGATACGCAGTATTTT. The chain has TRBV2 and TRBJ2-3; 11 nucleotides line up with TRBD2. Germline CDR1 reads SNHLY; CDR2 reads FYNNEI. Germline trimming cut 7 bases from V and 4 bases from J; bases unmatched to any gene: 10. The CDR3 sequence is 16 residues long.

The rearrangement links TRBV5-8 to TRBJ2-5, with 7 bases fitting TRBD1. Germline V CDR1 and CDR2: SGHTS, YDEGEE. Trimming removed 6 bases from V and 7 bases from J; junction bases left unmatched: 9. This CDR3 has 13 amino acids. In nucleotides, the CDR3 is TGTGCCAGCAACAAGAGGGGGCTGGGGACCCAGTACTTC. Translation gives CASNKRGLGTQYF.

This rearrangement joins TRBV19 to TRBJ1-4; maybe TRBD1 (6 bases). CDR1 and CDR2 from the germline V gene are LNHDA and SQIVND (reference sequence). Trimming removed 7 bases at V and 0 bases at J, with 12 bases between. This CDR3 has 15 residues. The CDR3 DNA sequence: TGTGCCAGTACAACCAGGACAGCAACTAATGAAAAACTGTTTTTT. Residues: CASTTRTATNEKLFF.

The CDR3 sequence: CASSYSFPGQPQHF. CDR3 coding DNA: TGTGCCAGCAGTTACTCGTTCCCGGGTCAGCCCCAGCATTTT. The V and J genes are TRBV6-5 and TRBJ1-5; unclear D gene. CDR1 and CDR2 (germline): MNHEY, SVGAGI. The CDR3 runs 14 residues. Between the trimmed V and J ends, which lost 0 bases and 6 bases, there was a span of 9 bases.

The J gene is TRBJ2-7, the V gene TRBV10-3; D unclear. V was pared by 7 bases and J by 2 bases, with 15 bases between. The germline gives CDR1 ENHRY, CDR2 SYGVKD. The CDR3 contains 14 residues. The CDR3 is CAIKVTDATYEQYF. The CDR3, as DNA: TGTGCCATCAAGGTCACAGACGCTACCTACGAGCAGTACTTC.

This chain connects TRBV5-4 to TRBJ2-5, with TRBD2 matching 9 bases. V dropped 8 bases and J dropped 0; count of bases not matched to a gene: 8. This CDR3 spans 15 amino acids. Germline-derived CDR1 and CDR2 are SGHNT and YYREEE (reference sequence). The CDR3 is CASGLAGLYQETQYF. The CDR3 DNA follows: TGTGCCAGTGGTCTAGCGGGGCTTTACCAAGAGACCCAGTACTTC.

V gene TRBV19 combines with J gene TRBJ1-1; D unresolved. The germline V gene has CDR1 LNHDA and CDR2 SQIVND (reference sequence). V was pared by 3 bases and J by 4 bases, with 6 bases between. This CDR3 contains 12 residues. The CDR3 sequence: CASSIPGTEAFF. The CDR3 DNA sequence: TGTGCCAGTAGTATTCCGGGCACTGAAGCTTTCTTT. The whole variable domain, remainder taken from reference TRBV19 and TRBJ1-1, is DGGITQSPKYLFRKEGQNVTLSCEQNLNHDAMYWYRQDPGQGLRLIYYSQIVNDFQKGDIAEGYSVSREKKESFPLTVTSAQKNPTAFYLCASSIPGTEAFFGQGTRLTVV.

The chain recombines TRBV19 with TRBJ1-1; D is perhaps TRBD1 (5 bases). The germline V gene encodes CDR1 LNHDA and CDR2 SQIVND (reference sequence). Trimming stripped 5 bases from V and 10 bases from J, with 14 bases between. The CDR3 runs 12 residues. CDR3 protein: CASSFEGVRAFF. CDR3 nucleotide sequence: TGTGCCAGTAGTTTCGAAGGGGTGCGAGCTTTCTTT.

This chain connects TRBV7-2 to TRBJ2-5; 7 bases match TRBD1. The V gene end was trimmed by 4 bases and the J gene end by 5 bases; junction bases not matched to a gene: 10. The CDR3 is 15 amino acids. Germline loops: CDR1 SGHTA, CDR2 FQGNSA. The CDR3 protein is CASSSPTGSSETQYF. For the CDR3, the DNA is TGTGCCAGCAGCTCCCCGACAGGGAGTTCGGAGACCCAGTACTTC.

The genes are TRBV30 and TRBJ1-1; 7 bases line up with TRBD1. This CDR3 contains 13 residues. The V segment lost 2 bases and the J segment 4 bases; nucleotides outside the gene matches: 4. CDR1 is GTSNPN and CDR2 is SVGIG in the germline V gene (reference sequence). The CDR3 bases are TGTGCCTGGAGTAAAGGGGGCGGCACTGAAGCTTTCTTT. It specifies CAWSKGGGTEAFF.

J is TRBJ1-6 and V is TRBV30, with no clear D. The V and J ends lost 0 bases and 7 bases respectively, with 7 bases between them. In germline, CDR1 is GTSNPN, CDR2 SVGIG (reference sequence). This CDR3 has 13 amino acids. CDR3 residues: CAWSVEANSPLHF. The DNA for the CDR3 is TGTGCCTGGAGTGTAGAGGCAAATTCACCCCTCCACTTT.

The J gene is TRBJ1-3, the V gene TRBV5-6; D ambiguous. V lost 3 bases, J lost 1 base, and 17 bases lay in between. The CDR3 consists of 17 residues. CDR1 and CDR2 (germline): SGHDT, YYEEEE. Here the CDR3 reads CASSYRESGLSGNTIYF. The CDR3 DNA is TGTGCCAGCAGCTACCGGGAGAGCGGTCTATCTGGAAACACCATATATTTT.

This rearrangement joins TRBV11-2 to TRBJ1-2; TRBD1 matches at 7 bases. The CDR3 spans 17 residues. V gave up 0 bases and J gave up 4 bases; unmatched junction bases: 11. Germline V lookup: CDR1 SGHAT, CDR2 FQNNGV. The CDR3 DNA reads as TGTGCCAGCAGCTTAGATAAGCCGAGGGGGCCATTCTATGGCTACACCTTC. It is translated as CASSLDKPRGPFYGYTF.

This clone appeared a single time. The chain links TRBV12-5 to TRBJ2-3; a weak D match, TRBD2 (6 bases). V shed 2 bases and J shed 1 base, with 13 bases lying between them. The CDR3 runs to 16 residues. Germline V lookup: CDR1 LGHNT, CDR2 FRNRAP. The CDR3 DNA reads as TGTGCTAGTGGTTTGTCCCAATGGGGGGGCACAGATACGCAGTATTTT. Encoded protein: CASGLSQWGGTDTQYF.

The gene calls are TRBV7-2 and TRBJ1-1; 10 bases map to TRBD1. Germline CDR1 reads SGHTA; CDR2 reads FQGNSA. Trimming at V came to 5 bases and at J to 7 bases, leaving 7 bases not matched to a gene. The CDR3 extends over 14 amino acids. Written as DNA, the CDR3 is TGTGCCAGCAGCGCAGGGACAGGGGTATATGAAGCTTTCTTT. It encodes CASSAGTGVYEAFF.